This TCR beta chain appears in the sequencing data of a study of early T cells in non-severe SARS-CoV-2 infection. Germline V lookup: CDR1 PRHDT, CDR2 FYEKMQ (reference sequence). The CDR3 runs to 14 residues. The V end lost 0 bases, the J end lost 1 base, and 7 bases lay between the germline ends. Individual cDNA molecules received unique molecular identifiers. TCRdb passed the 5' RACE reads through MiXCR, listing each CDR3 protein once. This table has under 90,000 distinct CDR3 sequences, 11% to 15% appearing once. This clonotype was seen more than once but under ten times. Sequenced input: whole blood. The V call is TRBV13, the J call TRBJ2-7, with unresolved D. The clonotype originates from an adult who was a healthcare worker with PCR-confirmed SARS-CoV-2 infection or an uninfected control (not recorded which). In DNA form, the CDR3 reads TGTGCCAGCAGCTTAGGCGAAAGGTCCTACGAGCAGTACTTC. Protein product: CASSLGERSYEQYF.